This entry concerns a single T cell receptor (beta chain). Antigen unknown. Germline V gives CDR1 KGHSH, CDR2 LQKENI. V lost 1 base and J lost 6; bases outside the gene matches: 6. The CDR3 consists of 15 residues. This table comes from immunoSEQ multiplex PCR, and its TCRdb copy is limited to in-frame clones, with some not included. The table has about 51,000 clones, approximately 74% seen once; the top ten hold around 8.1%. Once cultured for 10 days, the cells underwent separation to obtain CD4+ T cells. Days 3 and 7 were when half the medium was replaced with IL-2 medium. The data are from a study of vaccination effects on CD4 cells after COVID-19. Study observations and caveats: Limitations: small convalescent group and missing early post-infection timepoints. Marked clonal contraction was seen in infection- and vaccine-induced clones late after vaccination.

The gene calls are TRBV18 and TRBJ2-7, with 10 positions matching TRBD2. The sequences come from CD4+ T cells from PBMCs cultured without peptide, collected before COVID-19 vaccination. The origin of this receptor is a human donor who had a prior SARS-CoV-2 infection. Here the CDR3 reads CASSPRVLAGAEQYF. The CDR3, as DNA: TGTGCCAGCTCACCACGGGTTCTAGCGGGAGCCGAGCAGTACTTC.